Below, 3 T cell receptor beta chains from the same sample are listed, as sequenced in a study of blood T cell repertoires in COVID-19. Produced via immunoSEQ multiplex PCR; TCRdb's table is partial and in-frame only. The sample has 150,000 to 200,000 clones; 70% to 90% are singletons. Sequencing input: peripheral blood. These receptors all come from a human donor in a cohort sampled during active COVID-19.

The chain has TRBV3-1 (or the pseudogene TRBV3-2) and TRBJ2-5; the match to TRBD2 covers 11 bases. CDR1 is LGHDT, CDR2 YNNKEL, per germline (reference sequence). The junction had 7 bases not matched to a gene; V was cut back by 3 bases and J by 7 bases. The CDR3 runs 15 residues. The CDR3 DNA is TGTGCCAGCAGCCATCTAGCGGGGGGCGGGGTGACCCAGTACTTC. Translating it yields CASSHLAGGGVTQYF.

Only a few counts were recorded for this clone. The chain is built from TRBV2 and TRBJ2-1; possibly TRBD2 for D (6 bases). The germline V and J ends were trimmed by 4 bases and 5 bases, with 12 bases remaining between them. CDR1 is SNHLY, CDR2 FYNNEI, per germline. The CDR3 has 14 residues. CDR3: CASSVGGGNNEQFF. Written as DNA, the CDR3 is TGTGCCAGCAGTGTAGGTGGCGGGAACAATGAGCAGTTCTTC.

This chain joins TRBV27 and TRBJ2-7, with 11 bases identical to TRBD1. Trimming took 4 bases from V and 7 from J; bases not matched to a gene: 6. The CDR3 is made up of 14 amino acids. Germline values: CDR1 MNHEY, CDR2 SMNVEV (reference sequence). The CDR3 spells CASSSGTGGSEQYF. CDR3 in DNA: TGTGCCAGCAGTTCCGGGACAGGGGGGAGTGAGCAGTACTTC.